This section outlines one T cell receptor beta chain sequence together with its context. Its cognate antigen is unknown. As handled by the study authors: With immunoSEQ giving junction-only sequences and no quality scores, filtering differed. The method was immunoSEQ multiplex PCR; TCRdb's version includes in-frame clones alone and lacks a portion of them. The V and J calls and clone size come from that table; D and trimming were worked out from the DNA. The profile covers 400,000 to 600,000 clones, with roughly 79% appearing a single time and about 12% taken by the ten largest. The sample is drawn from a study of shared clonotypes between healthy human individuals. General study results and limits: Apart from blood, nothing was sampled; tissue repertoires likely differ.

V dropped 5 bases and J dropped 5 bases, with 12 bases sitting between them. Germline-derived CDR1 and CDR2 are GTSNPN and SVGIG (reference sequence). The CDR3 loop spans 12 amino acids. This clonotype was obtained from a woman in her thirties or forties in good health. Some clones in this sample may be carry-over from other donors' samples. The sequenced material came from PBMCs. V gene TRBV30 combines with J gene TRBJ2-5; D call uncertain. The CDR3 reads CAWSEAAETQYF. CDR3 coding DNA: TGTGCCTGGTCTGAGGCAGCCGAGACCCAGTACTTC.